Below are 29 T cell receptor beta chains sequenced from a single sample in a study of siplizumab effects on memory and regulatory T cells. The repertoire was sequenced with immunoSEQ multiplex PCR; TCRdb's copy has only in-frame clones and lacks some. Here the sample spans under 150,000 clones, about 95% being singletons. Sample: non-Treg CD4+ T cells sorted from blood. These receptors all come from a human donor in good health.

V is TRBV21-1 and J is TRBJ2-3; the table names TRBD2, a call not compared with the DNA. TRBV21-1 is labeled a pseudogene. This CDR3 region has 15 residues. This CDR3 reads CASSKVNRSTDTQYF. CDR3 coding DNA: TGTGCCAGCAGCAAAGTCAACCGGAGCACAGATACGCAGTATTTT.

V usage is TRBV5-1 and J usage is TRBJ2-5; 8 nucleotides align to TRBD2. The J segment lost 4 bases and the V segment lost 4 bases, leaving 6 bases of the junction unmatched. The CDR3 runs 14 residues. Germline lookup yields CDR1 SGHRS and CDR2 YFSETQ. CDR3 DNA sequence: TGCGCCAGCAGCCAGAGCGGGGGAGGAGAGACCCAGTACTTC. This encodes CASSQSGGGETQYF.

The CDR3 here is CAWTGADTQYF. The CDR3 region has the DNA TGTGCCTGGACGGGGGCAGATACGCAGTATTTT. The chain couples TRBV30 to TRBJ2-3; weak D call: TRBD2 (6 bases). The germline CDR1 and CDR2 sequences are GTSNPN and SVGIG (reference sequence). This CDR3 is built from 11 residues. V lost 4 bases, J lost 4 bases, and 6 bases lay in between.

The V gene is TRBV18, the J gene TRBJ1-5; 11 bases are a match to TRBD1. This CDR3 has 17 amino acids. Germline V lookup: CDR1 KGHSH, CDR2 LQKENI. The V segment lost 3 bases and the J segment 0 bases; nucleotides outside the gene matches: 4. CDR3 nucleotides: TGTGCCAGCTCACCCGGGACAGGGGGAACTAGCAATCAGCCCCAGCATTTT. Translation: CASSPGTGGTSNQPQHF.

The chain joins TRBV18 to TRBJ2-7; D could derive from TRBD1 or TRBD2 (5 bases each). Germline CDR1 reads KGHSH; CDR2 reads LQKENI. The length of the CDR3 is 15 residues. V was cut by 2 bases and J by 0 bases, with 11 bases left in between. The CDR3 DNA is TGTGCCAGCTCACCAGGGACGGGGAGCTCCTACGAGCAGTACTTC. It yields the protein CASSPGTGSSYEQYF.

The gene calls are TRBV6-1 and TRBJ1-4; no clear D. From germline, CDR1 is MNHNS and CDR2 SASEGT. The CDR3 spans 13 residues. The V gene lost 7 bases and the J gene lost 0 bases, with 6 bases spanning the gap. CDR3 sequence reads: CASTTTTNEKLFF. In DNA form, the CDR3 reads TGTGCCAGCACGACGACAACTAATGAAAAACTGTTTTTT.

This chain joins TRBV4-2 and TRBJ1-2; no firm D call. The CDR3 is made up of 13 amino acids. V was cut by 0 bases and J by 7 bases, with 9 bases left in between. The V gene's germline CDR1 is LGHNA and CDR2 YNFKEQ. This CDR3 is CASSQDRGIGYTF. For the CDR3, the DNA is TGTGCCAGCAGCCAAGATCGGGGAATTGGCTACACCTTC.

The rearrangement uses TRBV5-1 and TRBJ1-1; D remains ambiguous. V shed 0 bases and J shed 0 bases, with 9 bases lying between them. Germline V gene sequence: CDR1 SGHRS, CDR2 YFSETQ. The CDR3 is 15 residues long. The CDR3 here is CASSLVASLNTEAFF. The CDR3 DNA reads as TGCGCCAGCAGCTTGGTGGCCAGTCTGAACACTGAAGCTTTCTTT.

V is TRBV18 and J is TRBJ2-7; D is ambiguous. The CDR3 is 14 amino acids. The V end was cut by 0 bases, the J end by 2 bases, with 8 bases between. Germline CDR1 reads KGHSH; CDR2 reads LQKENI. As DNA, the CDR3 is TGTGCCAGCTCACCACCCAGCAAAACCTACGAGCAGTACTTC. Protein: CASSPPSKTYEQYF.

This sequence joins TRBV5-1 and TRBJ2-6; D is undetermined. V lost 3 bases and J 0 bases, leaving 7 bases between the germline ends. This CDR3 has 15 residues. Germline assignment: CDR1 SGHRS and CDR2 YFSETQ. DNA for the CDR3: TGCGCCAGCAGCTCCCCGAGCTCTGGGGCCAACGTCCTGACTTTC. Translated: CASSSPSSGANVLTF.

This chain joins TRBV6-1 and TRBJ1-6; D gene uncertain. The CDR3 sequence is 15 residues long. CDR1 is MNHNS and CDR2 is SASEGT in the germline V gene. With 4 bases removed from V and 7 bases from J, the gap between germline ends came to 14 bases. The CDR3 loop is CASSAGRAANSPLHF. The CDR3 coding sequence is TGTGCCAGCAGTGCTGGGCGGGCAGCCAATTCACCCCTCCACTTT.

The CDR3 DNA follows: TGCGCCAGCAGCTTGGCCGGGCGTGCGGCTAATGAAAAACTGTTTTTT. Its translation: CASSLAGRAANEKLFF. V and J are TRBV5-1 and TRBJ1-4, with no clear D. V was shortened by 0 bases and J by 3 bases, with 12 bases between the two germline ends. The CDR3 is 16 amino acids. Germline-derived CDR1 and CDR2 are SGHRS and YFSETQ.

This rearrangement joins TRBV14 to TRBJ2-3; 7 bases align to TRBD1. V shed 1 base and J 4 bases; nucleotides not matched to a gene: 17. CDR1 SGHDN and CDR2 FVKESK come from the germline V gene. CDR3 length: 19 amino acids. CDR3 bases: TGTGCCAGCAGCCAAGTTATAGAAGGGGGCAGGGTTAAAGCAGATACGCAGTATTTT. Its translation: CASSQVIEGGRVKADTQYF.

This clone was observed once. The V call is TRBV9, the J call TRBJ1-3; D gene ambiguous. The CDR3 is 15 residues long. The V end lost 0 bases, the J end lost 4 bases, and 11 bases lay between the germline ends. The germline CDR1 and CDR2 sequences are SGDLS and YYNGEE. The CDR3 region is CASSVVDGQGNTIYF. CDR3 DNA: TGTGCCAGCAGCGTAGTGGACGGGCAAGGAAACACCATATATTTT.

The chain joins TRBV7-2 to TRBJ1-2, with TRBD1 as a possible D gene (5 bases). V was clipped by 1 base and J by 6 bases, with 12 bases between them. The germline CDR1 and CDR2 sequences are SGHTA and FQGNSA. The CDR3 contains 14 residues. DNA for the CDR3: TGTGCCAGCAGCTTAGGGGGGGTTCATCATGGCTACACCTTC. This gives the protein CASSLGGVHHGYTF.

The chain employs TRBV19 and TRBJ2-6; 9 bases are shared with TRBD2. The CDR3 runs 18 residues. Germline CDR1 is LNHDA and CDR2 is SQIVND (reference sequence). Losses at the gene ends were 5 bases for V and 0 bases for J; bases not matched to a gene: 8. The CDR3 coding sequence is TGTGCCAGTAGTGGACTAGCGCCCCGACGCTCTGGGGCCAACGTCCTGACTTTC. Translating it yields CASSGLAPRRSGANVLTF. The full variable domain, rest sourced from reference TRBV19 and TRBJ2-6, is DGGITQSPKYLFRKEGQNVTLSCEQNLNHDAMYWYRQDPGQGLRLIYYSQIVNDFQKGDIAEGYSVSREKKESFPLTVTSAQKNPTAFYLCASSGLAPRRSGANVLTFGAGSRLTVL.

This chain links TRBV6-6 with TRBJ1-5; D call uncertain. The CDR3 runs 12 residues. V shed 2 bases and J shed 5 bases, with 4 bases lying between them. CDR1 is MNHNY and CDR2 is SVGAGI in the germline V gene (reference sequence). The CDR3 bases are TGTGCCAGCAGTTACGTGGATCAGCCCCAGCATTTT. Its protein is CASSYVDQPQHF.

The rearrangement joins TRBV18 to TRBJ1-1, with a tentative D call TRBD1 (5 bases). Germline V gene sequence: CDR1 KGHSH, CDR2 LQKENI. V lost 4 bases and J 5 bases, leaving 14 bases between the germline ends. The CDR3 has 14 residues. CDR3 DNA: TGTGCCAGCTCACTAGGACAAGCCAGGACTGAAGCTTTCTTT. This sequence encodes CASSLGQARTEAFF.

V and J are TRBV10-3 and TRBJ1-1, with TRBD1 as a possible D gene (6 bases). V dropped 2 bases and J dropped 5 bases, with 12 bases sitting between them. Germline loops: CDR1 ENHRY, CDR2 SYGVKD. The CDR3 extends over 14 amino acids. CDR3 sequence: CAISEGQRETEAFF. The CDR3 nucleotides read TGTGCCATCAGTGAGGGACAGCGTGAGACTGAAGCTTTCTTT.

The table lists this clone with a count of one. The rearrangement joins TRBV13 to TRBJ2-5, with D possibly being TRBD1 (6 bases). Germline V gene lookup returns CDR1 PRHDT and CDR2 FYEKMQ (reference sequence). Trimming removed 5 bases at V and 4 bases at J, with 11 bases between. This CDR3 is 13 amino acids long. CDR3 in amino acids: CASSPRTAETQYF. The CDR3 coding sequence is TGTGCCAGCAGCCCTAGGACAGCAGAGACCCAGTACTTC.

The chain employs TRBV2 and TRBJ2-2; D uncertain. Germline-derived CDR1 and CDR2 are SNHLY and FYNNEI. Trimming shortened V by 5 bases and J by 7 bases, and 8 bases separated the two germline ends. CDR3 length: 12 amino acids. In DNA form, the CDR3 reads TGTGCCAGCAGTATAGTGGTCGGGGAGCTGTTTTTT. It yields the protein CASSIVVGELFF. Variable domain in full (rest from reference TRBV2 and TRBJ2-2): EPEVTQTPSHQVTQMGQEVILRCVPISNHLYFYWYRQILGQKVEFLVSFYNNEISEKSEIFDDQFSVERPDGSNFTLKIRSTKLEDSAMYFCASSIVVGELFFGEGSRLTVL.

This chain joins TRBV30 and TRBJ1-3; weak D call: TRBD1 (5 bases). CDR1 is GTSNPN and CDR2 is SVGIG in the germline V gene (reference sequence). This CDR3 contains 12 residues. Between the trimmed V and J ends, which lost 1 base and 8 bases, there was a span of 9 bases. The chain's CDR3 is CAWSDWGDTIYF. CDR3 coding DNA: TGTGCCTGGAGTGACTGGGGGGACACCATATATTTT.

The chain recombines TRBV10-3 with TRBJ1-1; D gene unclear. The CDR3 runs 13 residues. V lost 3 bases to trimming and J lost 1 base, with 6 bases between them. From germline, CDR1 is ENHRY and CDR2 SYGVKD. Here the CDR3 DNA reads TGTGCCATCAGTGAAAGAGGGAACACTGAAGCTTTCTTT. Translation: CAISERGNTEAFF.

V and J are TRBV18 and TRBJ2-5, with D tentatively TRBD1 (6 bases). This CDR3 is built from 14 residues. Trimming cost V 0 bases and J 5 bases, with 10 bases left between them. CDR1 and CDR2 from the germline V gene are KGHSH and LQKENI. CDR3 nucleotides: TGTGCCAGCTCACCACCAGGGACAATGGAGACCCAGTACTTC. This translates into CASSPPGTMETQYF.

The rearrangement uses TRBV5-6 and TRBJ1-6; D is possibly TRBD1 (6 bases). Germline CDR1 is SGHDT and CDR2 is YYEEEE. CDR3 size: 16 residues. The V end lost 4 bases, the J end lost 0 bases, and 11 bases lay between the germline ends. The CDR3 nucleotides read TGTGCCAGCAGCAGGGGGGGATTCTCCTATAATTCACCCCTCCACTTT. Its protein product is CASSRGGFSYNSPLHF.

The chain has TRBV6-6 and TRBJ2-1; tentative D call: TRBD2 (6 bases). Germline V gene data show CDR1 as MNHNY and CDR2 as SVGAGI (reference sequence). The CDR3 is 15 amino acids. The V and J ends lost 5 bases and 4 bases respectively, with 15 bases between them. CDR3 amino acids: CASSGRDEHYNEQFF. The CDR3 DNA is TGTGCCAGCAGTGGGCGGGATGAACATTACAATGAGCAGTTCTTC.

The rearrangement joins TRBV25-1 to TRBJ2-5, with D perhaps TRBD1 or TRBD2 (5 bases each). Deletions cut 3 bases from V and 1 base from J, with 6 bases between. Germline CDR1 and CDR2: MGHDK and SYGVNS. The CDR3 consists of 13 residues. The CDR3 nucleotides read TGTGCCAGCAGTGAGAGGGGCCAAGAGACCCAGTACTTC. Protein product: CASSERGQETQYF.

The CDR3 region is CASSEGGVDKNIQYF. The CDR3 DNA reads as TGTGCCAGCAGTGAAGGAGGGGTGGACAAAAACATTCAGTACTTC. The chain recombines TRBV2 with TRBJ2-4; D may correspond to TRBD1 or TRBD2 (5 bases each). Trimming removed 1 base from V and 3 bases from J, with 10 bases in between. CDR1 SNHLY and CDR2 FYNNEI come from the germline V gene. The CDR3 spans 15 residues.

This clone is a singleton in its sample. The rearrangement links TRBV5-4 to TRBJ2-7; D call uncertain. In germline, CDR1 is SGHNT, CDR2 YYREEE (reference sequence). The CDR3 has 14 amino acids. V lost 4 bases and J lost 3, with 14 bases in between. The CDR3 spells CASSRGMEGYEQYF. DNA of the CDR3: TGTGCCAGCAGCCGTGGGATGGAAGGCTACGAGCAGTACTTC. The full variable domain, its missing parts supplied by reference TRBV5-4 and TRBJ2-7, is ETGVTQSPTHLIKTRGQQVTLRCSSQSGHNTVSWYQQALGQGPQFIFQYYREEENGRGNFPPRFSGLQFPNYSSELNVNALELDDSALYLCASSRGMEGYEQYFGPGTRLTVT.